The source of this T cell receptor (beta chain) is a study of molecular identifiers for immune sequencing clone quantification. This clonotype has just a few counts. Its antigen is undetermined. Study-level results: The study found clones above 20 RNA copies held over 98% of effector molecules and under 1% in naive cells. Spiked Jurkat TCR RNA equivalent to one cell reportedly surfaced among roughly 910,000 naive cells.

The CDR3 spans 16 residues. V dropped 7 bases and J dropped 5; count of bases not matched to a gene: 14. Making the bulk TCR libraries relied on previously described methods and listed TCR primers. TCRdb passed the PCR reads through MiXCR, listing each CDR3 protein once. Altogether over 100,000 distinct CDR3 sequences are present, about a third being singletons, with the ten largest covering approximately 10%. Every naive CD8 library was made from between about 20,000 and 1,100,000 sorted cells with 10%, 30% or 50% RNA. Source material: naive CD8+ T cells from blood, with Jurkat cell RNA spiked in. Subset in this sample: FACS-sorted CD8+CD4-CCR7+CD45RA+ naive T cells. This TCR derives from a human donor in good health. Some libraries in this study had Jurkat cell RNA spiked in. This chain joins TRBV12-3 or TRBV12-4 and TRBJ2-5; 9 positions agree with TRBD2. The CDR3: CASKEGTSPAWETQYF. CDR3 coding DNA: TGTGCCAGCAAGGAGGGGACTAGCCCGGCCTGGGAGACCCAGTACTTC.